These 8 T cell receptor beta chains originate from one sample sequenced in a study of T cell changes during pregnancy in multiple sclerosis. Sequencing was performed with immunoSEQ multiplex PCR; in TCRdb, only in-frame clones are kept and a portion is missing. The profile shows approximately 100,000 clones, around 94% of them singletons. The source material was peripheral blood, sampled after pregnancy. The receptors were gathered from a female donor with multiple sclerosis, enrolled in a pregnancy study.

The V call is TRBV7-9, the J call TRBJ2-7; D is unresolved. V was trimmed by 1 base and J by 5 bases, leaving 6 bases between them. Looked up from germline, CDR1 is SEHNR and CDR2 is FQNEAQ (reference sequence). This CDR3 contains 12 residues. The CDR3 protein is CASSLVANEQYF. In nucleotides, the CDR3 is TGTGCCAGCAGCTTAGTAGCTAACGAGCAGTACTTC.

This chain connects TRBV13 to TRBJ2-6; D may be TRBD1 (5 bases). The CDR3 has 15 residues. Germline V gene lookup returns CDR1 PRHDT and CDR2 FYEKMQ (reference sequence). The V and J ends lost 5 bases and 0 bases respectively, with 8 bases between them. In DNA form, the CDR3 reads TGTGCCAGCAGCCGACAGAACTCTGGGGCCAACGTCCTGACTTTC. Its translation is CASSRQNSGANVLTF.

This sequence joins TRBV10-3 and TRBJ2-1; 8 positions agree with TRBD2. Germline CDR1 and CDR2: ENHRY and SYGVKD. This CDR3 has 15 residues. J lost 10 bases, V lost 5 bases, and 13 bases had no gene match. CDR3: CAISRGGAGVREQFF. The DNA of the CDR3 is TGTGCCATCAGTAGGGGAGGAGCGGGAGTTCGAGAGCAGTTCTTC.

CDR3 DNA: TGTGCCAGCAGTTCCGGGACAGGGGGCCGGCAGCCCCAGCATTTT. It codes for CASSSGTGGRQPQHF. The chain joins TRBV27 to TRBJ1-5; 12 nucleotides match TRBD1. Germline V gives CDR1 MNHEY, CDR2 SMNVEV (reference sequence). The CDR3 has 15 amino acids. The trim removed 4 bases at V and 7 bases at J, leaving 5 bases unmatched.

The chain recombines TRBV19 with TRBJ1-2; 10 bases are a match to TRBD1. Germline-derived CDR1 and CDR2 are LNHDA and SQIVND (reference sequence). The CDR3 contains 13 residues. With V trimmed by 6 bases and J by 7 bases, 5 bases remained unmatched. The CDR3 here is CASSGRTGGGYTF. The CDR3 bases are TGTGCCAGTAGCGGTAGGACAGGGGGTGGCTACACCTTC.

The chain has TRBV2 and TRBJ1-2; D is perhaps TRBD1 (6 bases). Per the germline V gene, CDR1 is SNHLY and CDR2 is FYNNEI. Trimming took 10 bases from V and 8 from J, leaving 17 bases between them. The CDR3 is made up of 12 amino acids. CDR3 amino acids: CATAQGGEGYTF. DNA of the CDR3: TGTGCCACTGCACAGGGTGGGGAGGGCTACACCTTC.

This clone was detected once. The chain links TRBV2 to TRBJ2-2; D is uncertain. This CDR3 is built from 15 residues. V lost 5 bases and J 8 bases, leaving 18 bases between the germline ends. Germline V gene data show CDR1 as SNHLY and CDR2 as FYNNEI. CDR3 sequence: CASSSGPPTTGELFF. As DNA, the CDR3 is TGTGCCAGCAGTAGTGGGCCCCCCACGACGGGGGAGCTGTTTTTT.

CDR3: CASRTSAGSYEQYF. DNA of the CDR3: TGTGCCAGCAGGACCTCAGCGGGGTCCTACGAGCAGTACTTC. The chain combines TRBV7-9 with TRBJ2-7; 7 bases agree with TRBD2. Germline V gives CDR1 SEHNR, CDR2 FQNEAQ (reference sequence). Trimming cost V 6 bases and J 1 base; bases outside gene matches: 6. The CDR3 extends over 14 amino acids.